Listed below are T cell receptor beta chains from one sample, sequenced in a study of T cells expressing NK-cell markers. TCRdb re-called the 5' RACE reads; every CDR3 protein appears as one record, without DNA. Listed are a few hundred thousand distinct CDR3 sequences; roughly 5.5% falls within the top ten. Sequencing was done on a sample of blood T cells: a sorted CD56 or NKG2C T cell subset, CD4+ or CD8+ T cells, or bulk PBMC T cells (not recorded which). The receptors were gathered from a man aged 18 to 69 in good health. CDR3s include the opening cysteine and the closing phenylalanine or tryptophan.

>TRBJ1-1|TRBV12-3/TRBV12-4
CASSLRWTEAFF
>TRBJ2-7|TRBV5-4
CASSLGTGVTYEQYF
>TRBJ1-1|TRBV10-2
CASREQGKNTEAFF
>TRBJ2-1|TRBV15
CATSGIRRGGYNEQFF
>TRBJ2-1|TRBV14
CASSPREGYNEQFF
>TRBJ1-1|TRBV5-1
CASSLNGQGIQAFF
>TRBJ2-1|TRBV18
CASSPPLGLSGYNEQFF
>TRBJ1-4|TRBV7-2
CASRRGTPSEKLFF
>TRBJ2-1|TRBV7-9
CASSQRVEGAEQFF
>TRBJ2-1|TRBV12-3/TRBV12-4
CASSGTSLWNEQFF
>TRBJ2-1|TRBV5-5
CASSLEGGLREQFF
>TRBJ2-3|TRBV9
CASRGGTSGVEDGTDTQYF
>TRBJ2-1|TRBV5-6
CASSSITRDDSYNEQFF
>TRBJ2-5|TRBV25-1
CASSGGARVPETQYF
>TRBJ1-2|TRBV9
CASSVTVTAHYGYTF
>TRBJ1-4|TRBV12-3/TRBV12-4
CASTSGTYNEKLFF
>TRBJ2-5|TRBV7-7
CASSPQGNGETQYF
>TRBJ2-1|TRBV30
CAWRRQDNEQFF
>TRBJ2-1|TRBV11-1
CASSSESGVLHNEQFF
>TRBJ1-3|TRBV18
CASSPSGSLVLYSGNTIYF
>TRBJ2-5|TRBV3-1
CATGGRARETQYF
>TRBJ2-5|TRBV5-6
CASSLQRGETQYF
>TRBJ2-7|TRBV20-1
CSARGLESSYEQYF
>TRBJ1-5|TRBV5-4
CASSLGWTGGEGNQPQHF
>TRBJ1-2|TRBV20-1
CSASGQGFRIGGYTF
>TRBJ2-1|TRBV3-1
CASDTTSGPPLDEQFF
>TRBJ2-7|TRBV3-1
CASSGAARDEQYF
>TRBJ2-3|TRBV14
CASSHRQTLSTDTQYF
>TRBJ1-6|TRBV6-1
CASISFGGGSPLHF
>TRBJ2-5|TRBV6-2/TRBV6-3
CASSYLGSRQETQYF
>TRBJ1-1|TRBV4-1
CASSQQGRNTEAFF
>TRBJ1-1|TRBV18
CASSPREANTEAFF
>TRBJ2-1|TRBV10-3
CAIMQGAIGEQFF
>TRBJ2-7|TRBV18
CASSLSGTHTYEQYF
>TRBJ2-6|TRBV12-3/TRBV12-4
CASSSREALSGANVLTF
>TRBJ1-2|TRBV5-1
CASSLAPGQAYGYTF
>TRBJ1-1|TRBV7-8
CASSPRTANTEAFF
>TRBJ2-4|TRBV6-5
CASSSLEAGGSKNIQYF
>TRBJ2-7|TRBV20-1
CSASRTARGFSSYEQYF